This T cell receptor beta chain was identified in a study of blood T cell repertoires in COVID-19. Turning to the study itself: From T cells, B-cell-depleted T cells, or PBMCs came the material, which was cDNA or gDNA.

The CDR3 is 15 residues long. V shed 2 bases, J shed 8 bases, and the junction held 8 bases outside the gene matches. Germline loops: CDR1 SGHDT, CDR2 YYEEEE. In terms of age and location, participants ranged from about 18 to 95 years and lived in about two dozen US areas. Cohort assignment relied on participant-reported clinical history. In Cohort 3, a recovered donor had either two negative PCRs, clearance, or symptom resolution. TCRdb's table, derived via immunoSEQ multiplex PCR, lists solely in-frame clones and lacks some. Of approximately 300,000 clones in the sample, about nine tenths were seen once.

The TCR sequence derives from a man between 60 and 75 years old who had recovered from COVID-19. This chain links TRBV5-6 with TRBJ1-4; TRBD1 agrees at 8 bases. Sequenced: PBMCs or T cells enriched from blood (not recorded which). In DNA, the CDR3 is TGTGCCAGCAGCTTAAGTGGACAGGGCGGGGAAAAACTGTTTTTT. Translating gives CASSLSGQGGEKLFF.